In its sample, the clone carrying this TCR beta chain was seen many times. Its antigen is undetermined. The germline V gene has CDR1 KGHSH and CDR2 LQKENI. The CDR3 extends over 17 amino acids. V dropped 4 bases and J dropped 6 bases, with 25 bases sitting between them. The sample is drawn from a study of T cells in Graves' hyperthyroidism and ophthalmopathy. Study-wide findings and caveats: Appearing also in blood were most of the thyroid clonotypes expanded above 0.001.

What was amplified from RNA transcripts were TCR beta CDR3 regions. A set of HTBI primers served as the primers for a first-round RT-PCR of the TCR CDR3. TCRdb passed the multiplex PCR reads through MiXCR, listing each CDR3 protein once. Of some 300,000 distinct CDR3 sequences in the sample, 15% to 20% were seen once. With duration under 3 months, ophthalmopathy was active: Clinical Activity Score at least 3, NOSPECS at least 4. PBMCs were derived from more than 8 ml fresh peripheral blood. The V and J genes are TRBV18 and TRBJ2-7; D perhaps matches TRBD2 (6 bases). This sequence was found in a man aged 50 or older with Graves' ophthalmopathy. The sample consisted of blood. The CDR3 region is CASSLGTLDYRAAEQYF. CDR3 bases: TGTGCCAGCTCACTGGGAACTTTGGACTACCGGGCCGCCGAGCAGTACTTC.